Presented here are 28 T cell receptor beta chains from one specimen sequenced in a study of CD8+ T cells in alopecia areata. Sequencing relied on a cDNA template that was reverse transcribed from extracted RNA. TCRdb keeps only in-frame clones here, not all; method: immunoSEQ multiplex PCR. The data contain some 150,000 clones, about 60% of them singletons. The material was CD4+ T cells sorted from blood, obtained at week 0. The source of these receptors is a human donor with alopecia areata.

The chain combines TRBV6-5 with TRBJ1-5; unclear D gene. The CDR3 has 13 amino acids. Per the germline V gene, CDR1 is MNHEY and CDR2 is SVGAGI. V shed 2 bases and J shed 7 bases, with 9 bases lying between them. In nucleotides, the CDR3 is TGTGCCAGCAGTTACACGGGAAGGCAGCCCCAGCATTTT. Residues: CASSYTGRQPQHF.

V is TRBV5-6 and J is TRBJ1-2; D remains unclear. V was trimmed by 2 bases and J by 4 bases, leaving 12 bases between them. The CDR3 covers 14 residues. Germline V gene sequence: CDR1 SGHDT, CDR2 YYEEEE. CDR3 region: CASSLGSGPYGYTF. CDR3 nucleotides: TGTGCCAGCAGCTTAGGCTCGGGCCCCTATGGCTACACCTTC.

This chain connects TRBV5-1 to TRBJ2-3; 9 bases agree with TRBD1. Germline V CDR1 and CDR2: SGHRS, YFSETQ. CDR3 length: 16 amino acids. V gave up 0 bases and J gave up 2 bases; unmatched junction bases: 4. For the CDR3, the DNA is TGCGCCAGCAGCTTGGCCGGGACAGGGCCCACAGATACGCAGTATTTT. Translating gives CASSLAGTGPTDTQYF.

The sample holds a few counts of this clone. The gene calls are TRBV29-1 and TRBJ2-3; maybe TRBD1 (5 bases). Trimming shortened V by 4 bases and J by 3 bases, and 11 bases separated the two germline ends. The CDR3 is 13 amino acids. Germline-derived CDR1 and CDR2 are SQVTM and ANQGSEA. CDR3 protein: CSVGQRITDTQYF. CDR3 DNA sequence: TGCAGCGTTGGACAGAGGATAACAGATACGCAGTATTTT.

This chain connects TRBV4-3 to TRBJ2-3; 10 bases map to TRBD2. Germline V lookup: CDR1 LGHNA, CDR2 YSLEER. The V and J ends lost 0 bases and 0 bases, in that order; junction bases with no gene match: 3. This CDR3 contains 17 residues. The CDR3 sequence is CASSQEAGGMSTDTQYF. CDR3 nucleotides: TGCGCCAGCAGCCAAGAAGCGGGGGGGATGAGCACAGATACGCAGTATTTT.

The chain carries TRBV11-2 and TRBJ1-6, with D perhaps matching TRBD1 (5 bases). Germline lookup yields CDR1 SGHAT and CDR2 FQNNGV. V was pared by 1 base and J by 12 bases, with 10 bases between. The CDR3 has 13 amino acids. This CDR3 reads CASSLGGLGPLHF. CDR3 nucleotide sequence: TGTGCCAGCAGCTTAGGGGGGTTGGGACCCCTCCACTTT.

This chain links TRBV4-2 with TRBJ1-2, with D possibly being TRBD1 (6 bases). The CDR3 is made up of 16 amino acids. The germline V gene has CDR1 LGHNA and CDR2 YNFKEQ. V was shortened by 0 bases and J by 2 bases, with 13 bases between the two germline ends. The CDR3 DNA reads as TGTGCCAGCAGCCAAGAGGTTACCAGGGGCAACTATGGCTACACCTTC. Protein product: CASSQEVTRGNYGYTF.

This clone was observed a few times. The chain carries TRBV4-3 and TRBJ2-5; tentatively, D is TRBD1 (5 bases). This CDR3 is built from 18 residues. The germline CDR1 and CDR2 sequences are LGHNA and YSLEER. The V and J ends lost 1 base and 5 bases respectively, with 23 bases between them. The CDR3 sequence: CASSQGVGRLASGETQYF. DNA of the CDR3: TGCGCCAGCAGCCAAGGGGTGGGCCGCCTGGCTTCAGGGGAGACCCAGTACTTC.

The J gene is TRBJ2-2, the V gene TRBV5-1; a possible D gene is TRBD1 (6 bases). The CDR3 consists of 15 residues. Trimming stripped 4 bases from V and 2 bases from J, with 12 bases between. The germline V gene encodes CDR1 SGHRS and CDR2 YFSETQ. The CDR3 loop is CASSPGVVNTGELFF. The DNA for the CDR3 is TGCGCCAGCAGCCCAGGGGTGGTTAACACCGGGGAGCTGTTTTTT.

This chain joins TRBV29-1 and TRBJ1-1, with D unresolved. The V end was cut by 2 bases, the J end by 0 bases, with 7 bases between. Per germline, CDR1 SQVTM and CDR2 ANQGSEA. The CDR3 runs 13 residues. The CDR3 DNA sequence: TGCAGCGTTGAATCGCAGATGAACACTGAAGCTTTCTTT. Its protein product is CSVESQMNTEAFF.

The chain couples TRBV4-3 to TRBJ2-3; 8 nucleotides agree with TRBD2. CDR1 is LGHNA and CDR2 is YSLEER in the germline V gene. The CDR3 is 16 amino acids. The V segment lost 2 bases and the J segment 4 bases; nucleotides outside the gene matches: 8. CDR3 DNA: TGCGCCAGCAGCCAAAACCCCGGGGGGGCCGCAGATACGCAGTATTTT. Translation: CASSQNPGGAADTQYF.

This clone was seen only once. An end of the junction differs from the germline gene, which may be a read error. DNA for the CDR3: TGCAGCGGTGAAAGGGCTTTGAACACTGAAGCTTTCTTT. It specifies CSGERALNTEAFF. The chain combines TRBV29-1 with TRBJ1-1, with D hard to call. CDR1 SQVTM and CDR2 ANQGSEA come from the germline V gene. The CDR3 runs 13 residues.

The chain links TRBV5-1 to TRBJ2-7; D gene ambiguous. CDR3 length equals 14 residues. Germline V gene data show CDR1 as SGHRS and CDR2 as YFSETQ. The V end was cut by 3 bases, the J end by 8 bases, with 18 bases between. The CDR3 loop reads CASSSKDPATKQYF. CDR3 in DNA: TGCGCCAGCAGCTCCAAGGACCCAGCCACCAAGCAGTACTTC.

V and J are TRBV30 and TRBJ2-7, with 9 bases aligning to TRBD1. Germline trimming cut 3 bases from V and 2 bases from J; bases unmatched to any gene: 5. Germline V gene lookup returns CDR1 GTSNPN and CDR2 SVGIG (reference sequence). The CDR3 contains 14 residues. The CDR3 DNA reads TGTGCCTGGAGAAACAGGGGGCTAACCTACGAGCAGTACTTC. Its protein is CAWRNRGLTYEQYF.

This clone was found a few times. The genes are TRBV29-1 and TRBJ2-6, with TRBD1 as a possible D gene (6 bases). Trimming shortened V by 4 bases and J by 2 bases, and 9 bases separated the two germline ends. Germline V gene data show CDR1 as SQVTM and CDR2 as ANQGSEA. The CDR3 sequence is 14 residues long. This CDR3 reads CSVVTGPGANVLTF. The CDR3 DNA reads TGCAGCGTTGTCACAGGGCCTGGGGCCAACGTCCTGACTTTC.

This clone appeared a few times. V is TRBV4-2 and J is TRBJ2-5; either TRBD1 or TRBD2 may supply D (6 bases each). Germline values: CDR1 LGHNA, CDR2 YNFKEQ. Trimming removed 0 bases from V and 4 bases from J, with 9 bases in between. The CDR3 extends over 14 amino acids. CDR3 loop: CASSQEQGGETQYF. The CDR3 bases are TGTGCCAGCAGCCAAGAACAGGGAGGAGAGACCCAGTACTTC.

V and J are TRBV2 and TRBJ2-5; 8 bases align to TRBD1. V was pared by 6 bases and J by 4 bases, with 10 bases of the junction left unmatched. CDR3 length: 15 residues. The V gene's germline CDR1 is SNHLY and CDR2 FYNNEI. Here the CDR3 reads CASSQRQGSGETQYF. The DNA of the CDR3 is TGTGCCAGCAGCCAAAGACAGGGGTCGGGAGAGACCCAGTACTTC.

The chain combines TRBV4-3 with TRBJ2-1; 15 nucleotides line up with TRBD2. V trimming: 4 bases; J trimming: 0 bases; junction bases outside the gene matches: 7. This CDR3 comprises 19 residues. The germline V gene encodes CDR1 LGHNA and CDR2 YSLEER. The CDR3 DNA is TGCGCCAGCAGCCTATTCGGGACTAGCGGGGGGTTCTCCTACAATGAGCAGTTCTTC. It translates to CASSLFGTSGGFSYNEQFF.

This CDR3 is CASSPGGGEFEAFF. The CDR3 DNA is TGTGCCAGCAGCCCGGGTGGGGGAGAGTTTGAAGCTTTCTTT. This chain links TRBV9 with TRBJ1-1, with D perhaps TRBD1 (5 bases). CDR3 length: 14 amino acids. V was shortened by 4 bases and J by 7 bases, with 17 bases between the two germline ends. Per the germline V gene, CDR1 is SGDLS and CDR2 is YYNGEE.

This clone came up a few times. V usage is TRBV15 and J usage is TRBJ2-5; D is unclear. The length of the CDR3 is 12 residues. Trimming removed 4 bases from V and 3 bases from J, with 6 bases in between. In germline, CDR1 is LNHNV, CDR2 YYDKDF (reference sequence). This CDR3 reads CATSTRKETQYF. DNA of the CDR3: TGTGCCACCAGCACCAGGAAAGAGACCCAGTACTTC.

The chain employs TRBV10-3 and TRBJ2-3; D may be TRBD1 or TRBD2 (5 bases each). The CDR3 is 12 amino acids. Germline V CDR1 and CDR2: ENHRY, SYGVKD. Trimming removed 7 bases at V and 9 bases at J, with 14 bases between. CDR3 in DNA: TGTGCCATCAAGGGGACCGCAGGGACGCAGTATTTT. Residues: CAIKGTAGTQYF.

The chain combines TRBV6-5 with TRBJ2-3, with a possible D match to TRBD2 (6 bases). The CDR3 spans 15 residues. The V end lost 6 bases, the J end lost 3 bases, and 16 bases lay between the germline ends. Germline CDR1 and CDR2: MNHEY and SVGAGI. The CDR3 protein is CASSLAAAGTDTQYF. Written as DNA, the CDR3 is TGTGCCAGCAGCCTAGCAGCCGCGGGAACAGATACGCAGTATTTT.

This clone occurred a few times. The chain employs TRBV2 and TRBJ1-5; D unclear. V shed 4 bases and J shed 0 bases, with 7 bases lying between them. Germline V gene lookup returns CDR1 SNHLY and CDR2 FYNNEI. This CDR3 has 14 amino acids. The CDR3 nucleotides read TGTGCCAGCAGTGCCATCGATAGCAATCAGCCCCAGCATTTT. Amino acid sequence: CASSAIDSNQPQHF.

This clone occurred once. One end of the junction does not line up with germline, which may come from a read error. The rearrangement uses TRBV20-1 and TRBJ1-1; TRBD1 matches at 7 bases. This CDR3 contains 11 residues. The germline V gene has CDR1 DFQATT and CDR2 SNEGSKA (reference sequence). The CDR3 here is CSATGDTEAFF. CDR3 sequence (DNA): TGCAGCGCTACAGGGGACACTGAAGCTTTCTTT.

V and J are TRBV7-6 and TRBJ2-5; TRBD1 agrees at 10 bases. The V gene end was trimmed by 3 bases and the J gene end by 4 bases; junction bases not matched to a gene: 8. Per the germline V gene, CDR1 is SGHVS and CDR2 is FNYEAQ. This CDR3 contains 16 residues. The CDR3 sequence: CASSFRDRGGGETQYF. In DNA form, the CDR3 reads TGTGCCAGCAGCTTCCGGGACAGGGGAGGGGGAGAGACCCAGTACTTC. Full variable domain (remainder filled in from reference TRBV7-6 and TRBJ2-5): GAGVSQSPRYKVTKRGQDVALRCDPISGHVSLYWYRQALGQGPEFLTYFNYEAQQDKSGLPNDRFSAERPEGSISTLTIQRTEQRDSAMYRCASSFRDRGGGETQYFGPGTRLLVL.

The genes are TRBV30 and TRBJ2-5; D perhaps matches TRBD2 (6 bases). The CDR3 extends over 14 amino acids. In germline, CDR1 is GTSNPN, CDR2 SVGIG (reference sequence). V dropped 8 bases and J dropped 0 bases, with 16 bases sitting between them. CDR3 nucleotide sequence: TGTGCCGTGGGCCGGGGGAACTACCAAGAGACCCAGTACTTC. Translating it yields CAVGRGNYQETQYF. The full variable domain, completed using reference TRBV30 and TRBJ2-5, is SQTIHQWPATLVQPVGSPLSLECTVEGTSNPNLYWYRQAAGRGLQLLFYSVGIGQISSEVPQNLSASRPQDRQFILSSKKLLLSDSGFYLCAVGRGNYQETQYFGPGTRLLVL.

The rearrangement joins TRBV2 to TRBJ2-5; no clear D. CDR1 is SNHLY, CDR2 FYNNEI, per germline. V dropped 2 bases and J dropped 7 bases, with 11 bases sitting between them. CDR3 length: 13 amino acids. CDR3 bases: TGTGCCAGCAGTGAACCCTCAATGGGGACCCAGTACTTC. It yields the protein CASSEPSMGTQYF.

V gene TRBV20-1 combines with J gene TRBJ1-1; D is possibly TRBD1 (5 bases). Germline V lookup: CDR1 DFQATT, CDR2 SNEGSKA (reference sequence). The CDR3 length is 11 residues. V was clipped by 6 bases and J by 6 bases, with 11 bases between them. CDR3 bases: TGCAGTGCCGAGTGGGGGGCTGAAGCTTTCTTT. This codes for CSAEWGAEAFF.